This T cell receptor (beta chain) emerged from a study of shared clonotypes between healthy human individuals. General observations from the study: On the whole, naive subsets had larger estimated richness than memory subsets had.

The junction had 11 bases not matched to a gene; V was cut back by 5 bases and J by 4 bases. Germline CDR1 MDHEN, CDR2 SYDVKM. The CDR3 loop spans 16 amino acids. Across several immunoSEQ plates, the genomic DNA of each subset was split evenly. This table comes from immunoSEQ multiplex PCR, and its TCRdb copy is limited to in-frame clones, with some not included. The profile shows 950,000 to 1,200,000 clones, 70% to 80% of them singletons. This clone was counted a few times. What it binds is not known. Sequencing was done on a sample of memory CD4+ T cells from PBMCs. Subset of the sample: CD45RA-negative fraction. The receptor was isolated from a man aged 18 to 29 in good health. Some clones in this sample may be carry-over from other donors' samples. V and J are TRBV28 and TRBJ1-1; 9 bases align to TRBD1. The CDR3 sequence: CASSSPFTGGLTEAFF. CDR3 DNA sequence: TGTGCCAGCAGTAGCCCCTTCACAGGGGGCCTCACTGAAGCTTTCTTT.